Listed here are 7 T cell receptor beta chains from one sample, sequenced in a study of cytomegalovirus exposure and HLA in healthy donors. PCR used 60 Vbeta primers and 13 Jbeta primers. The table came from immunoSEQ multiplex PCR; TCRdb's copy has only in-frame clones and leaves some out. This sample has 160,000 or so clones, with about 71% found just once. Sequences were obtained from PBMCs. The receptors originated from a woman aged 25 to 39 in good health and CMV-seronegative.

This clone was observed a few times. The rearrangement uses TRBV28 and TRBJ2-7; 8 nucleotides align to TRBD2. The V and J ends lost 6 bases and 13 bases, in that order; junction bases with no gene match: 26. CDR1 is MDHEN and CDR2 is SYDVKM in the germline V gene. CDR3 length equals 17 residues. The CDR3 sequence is CASRSTPTPLLAGTLYF. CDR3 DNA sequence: TGTGCCAGCAGATCCACCCCGACCCCCCTATTAGCGGGAACTCTTTACTTC. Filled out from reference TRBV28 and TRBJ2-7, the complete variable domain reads DVKVTQSSRYLVKRTGEKVFLECVQDMDHENMFWYRQDPGLGLRLIYFSYDVKMKEKGDIPEGYSVSREKKERFSLILESASTNQTSMYLCASRSTPTPLLAGTLYFGPGTRLTVT.

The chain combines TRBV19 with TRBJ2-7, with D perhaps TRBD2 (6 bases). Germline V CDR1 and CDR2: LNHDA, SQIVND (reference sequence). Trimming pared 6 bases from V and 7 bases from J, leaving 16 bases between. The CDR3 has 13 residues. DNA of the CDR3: TGTGCCAGTAGGCCAGGGCGGAGGGGTGAGCAGTACTTC. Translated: CASRPGRRGEQYF.

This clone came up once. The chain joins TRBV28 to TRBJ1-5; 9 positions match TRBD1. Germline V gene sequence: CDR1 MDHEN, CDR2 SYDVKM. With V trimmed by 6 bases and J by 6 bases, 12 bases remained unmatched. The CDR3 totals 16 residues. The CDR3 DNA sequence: TGTGCCAGCAGATTACCGGGACAGGGATTGGGTCAGCCCCAGCATTTT. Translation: CASRLPGQGLGQPQHF. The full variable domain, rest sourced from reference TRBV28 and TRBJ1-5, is DVKVTQSSRYLVKRTGEKVFLECVQDMDHENMFWYRQDPGLGLRLIYFSYDVKMKEKGDIPEGYSVSREKKERFSLILESASTNQTSMYLCASRLPGQGLGQPQHFGDGTRLSIL.

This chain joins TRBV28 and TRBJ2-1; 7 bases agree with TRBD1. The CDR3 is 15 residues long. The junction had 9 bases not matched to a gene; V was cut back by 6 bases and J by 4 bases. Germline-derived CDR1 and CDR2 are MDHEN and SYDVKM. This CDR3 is CASSEQGTPYNEQFF. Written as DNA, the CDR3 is TGTGCCAGCAGCGAACAGGGGACCCCTTACAATGAGCAGTTCTTC.

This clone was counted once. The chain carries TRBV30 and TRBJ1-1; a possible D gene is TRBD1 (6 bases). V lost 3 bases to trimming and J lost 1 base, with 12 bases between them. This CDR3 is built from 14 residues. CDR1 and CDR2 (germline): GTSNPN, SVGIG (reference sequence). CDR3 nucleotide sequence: TGTGCCTGGAGCAAGGGACACGCGAACACTGAAGCTTTCTTT. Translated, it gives CAWSKGHANTEAFF.

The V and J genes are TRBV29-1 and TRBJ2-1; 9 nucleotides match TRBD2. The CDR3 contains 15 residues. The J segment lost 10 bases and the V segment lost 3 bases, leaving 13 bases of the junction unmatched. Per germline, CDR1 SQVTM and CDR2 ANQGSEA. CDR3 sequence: CSVDPSPGLAHEQFF. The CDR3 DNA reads TGCAGCGTTGATCCATCGCCGGGACTAGCTCACGAGCAGTTCTTC.

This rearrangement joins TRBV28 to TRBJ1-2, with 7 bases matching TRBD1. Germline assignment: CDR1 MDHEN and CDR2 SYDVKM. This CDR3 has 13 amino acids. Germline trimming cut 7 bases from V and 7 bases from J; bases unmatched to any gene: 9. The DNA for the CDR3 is TGTGCCAGCAACCTACAGGGGATTACTGGCTACACCTTC. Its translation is CASNLQGITGYTF.